Listed below are T cell receptor beta chains from one sample, sequenced in a study of cytomegalovirus exposure and HLA in healthy donors. Data came from immunoSEQ multiplex PCR; TCRdb stores just in-frame clones and leaves some out. This sample yields 170,000 or so clones, of which around 82% are seen a single time; 2.8% belongs to the top ten. The sequencing sample was made of PBMCs. These receptors were taken from a woman under 30 in good health and CMV-seropositive. The CDR3 runs from the conserved cysteine through the conserved F or W. D genes are given only for firm matches. Clone size is not always given. Where it is, it says once, few, many or a class for expanded clones.

v_gene	len	j_gene	abundance	d_gene	CDR3nt	CDR3aa
TRBV11-2	13	TRBJ2-7	-	-	TGTGCCAGCAGCTTAGAATCTACCTACGAGCAGTACTTC	CASSLESTYEQYF
TRBV2	14	TRBJ2-1	-	TRBD1	TGTGCCAGCAGTCCGGGACAGGGCTACAATGAGCAGTTCTTC	CASSPGQGYNEQFF
TRBV6-1	15	TRBJ2-3	-	-	TGTGCCAGCAGCGACGGGGGGCGTAGCACAGATACGCAGTATTTT	CASSDGGRSTDTQYF
TRBV6-1	19	TRBJ2-1	once	TRBD2	TGTGCCAGCAGTGAAGCGGGCTGGGGACTAGCGGGGAAGATGAATGAGCAGTTCTTC	CASSEAGWGLAGKMNEQFF
TRBV27	12	TRBJ2-2	-	-	TGTGCCAGCAGTTTTGGAGCCGGGGAGCTGTTTTTT	CASSFGAGELFF
TRBV7-9	15	TRBJ1-1	-	-	TGTGCCAGCAGCTTAGAGGGGAACATGAACACTGAAGCTTTCTTT	CASSLEGNMNTEAFF
TRBV29-1	13	TRBJ2-7	-	TRBD2	TGCAGCGTTGGAAGCGGGGGGGAAAGGGAGCAGTACTTC	CSVGSGGEREQYF
TRBV7-7	15	TRBJ2-3	-	-	TGTGCCAGCAGCGTAGGCGGGGCTCCCACAGATACGCAGTATTTT	CASSVGGAPTDTQYF
TRBV5-4	15	TRBJ2-5	-	TRBD2	TGTGCCAGCAGCGGCGGGGGGGCGAATAGGGAGACCCAGTACTTC	CASSGGGANRETQYF
TRBV2	15	TRBJ2-1	-	TRBD2	TGTGCCAGCAGTGGGAGCGGGGGGCCATACAATGAGCAGTTCTTC	CASSGSGGPYNEQFF
TRBV6-1	13	TRBJ2-1	once	-	TGTGCCAGCAGCCTGCTTCTAGGGGGTGAGCAGTTCTTC	CASSLLLGGEQFF
TRBV12-5	16	TRBJ1-4	-	-	TGTGCTAGTGGTAACCCCGAGGACATTACGGTTGAAAAACTGTTTTTT	CASGNPEDITVEKLFF
TRBV19	15	TRBJ2-1	-	-	TGTGCCAGTAGTATAGCTCTGACAGCTGAGCATGAGCAGTTCTTC	CASSIALTAEHEQFF
TRBV6-5	14	TRBJ2-7	-	-	TGTGCCAGCAGTTACTGGGCGGGGGCGGGGGAGCAGTACTTC	CASSYWAGAGEQYF
TRBV18	15	TRBJ2-7	-	TRBD2	TGTGCCAGCTCACCACCGGGGGGGAGCGAGCGCGAGCAGTACTTC	CASSPPGGSEREQYF
TRBV4-1	18	TRBJ2-3	-	TRBD2	TGCGCCAGCAGCCAACAGTCTAGCGGGGGGGCCAGCACAGATACGCAGTATTTT	CASSQQSSGGASTDTQYF
TRBV15	15	TRBJ2-5	-	-	TGTGCCACCAGCAGAGATTTGATACTGCAAGAGACCCAGTACTTC	CATSRDLILQETQYF
TRBV5-1	13	TRBJ2-7	-	-	TGCGCCAGCAGCTTGGCAGGTAGAAGCGAGCAGTACTTC	CASSLAGRSEQYF
TRBV7-9	16	TRBJ2-3	-	-	TGTGCCAGCAGCCTAGAGGCCTTAGCGGGCACAGATACGCAGTATTTT	CASSLEALAGTDTQYF
TRBV7-3	12	TRBJ1-1	-	-	TGTGCCAGCAGCTTCGGCGGCGCTGAAGCTTTCTTT	CASSFGGAEAFF
TRBV9	15	TRBJ1-2	-	-	TGTGCCAGCAGCGTAGGCCAGGGTTTTGGGTATGGCTACACCTTC	CASSVGQGFGYGYTF
TRBV2	13	TRBJ2-7	-	TRBD2	TGTGCCAGCCAACTAGCGGGGATCTACGAGCAGTACTTC	CASQLAGIYEQYF
TRBV2	11	TRBJ1-6	-	-	TGTGCCAGCAATCAGAATTCACCCCTCCACTTT	CASNQNSPLHF
TRBV7-9	15	TRBJ1-2	-	TRBD1	TGTGCCAGCAGCTTGAGAGGACAGGGAACTAGTGGCTACACCTTC	CASSLRGQGTSGYTF
TRBV27	14	TRBJ2-7	few	TRBD1	TGTGCCAGCAGTAAGGGACAGGGGGGCTACGAGCAGTACTTC	CASSKGQGGYEQYF
TRBV5-1	15	TRBJ2-3	-	-	TGCGCCAGCAGCTTAGGTAGACAGGGCACAGATACGCAGTATTTT	CASSLGRQGTDTQYF
TRBV7-2	13	TRBJ2-7	-	-	TGTGCCAGCAGCTTCGGATACAGGTTCGAGCAGTACTTC	CASSFGYRFEQYF
TRBV5-1	16	TRBJ2-7	-	TRBD1	TGCGCCAGCAGCTTGTACCGGGACAGGGGGATCGACGAGCAGTACTTC	CASSLYRDRGIDEQYF
TRBV6-4	15	TRBJ1-1	-	-	TGTGCCAGCAGTCCTCCAGGGGTCTGGGGCACTGAAGCTTTCTTT	CASSPPGVWGTEAFF
TRBV6-6	15	TRBJ1-6	few	-	TGTGCCAGCATAAGGGGCACCCCTATTAATTCACCCCTCCACTTT	CASIRGTPINSPLHF
TRBV2	15	TRBJ2-1	-	TRBD2	TGTGCCAGCACCCTCCTGGGGGGGGGTCAGAATGAGCAGTTCTTC	CASTLLGGGQNEQFF
TRBV12-5	13	TRBJ2-5	-	-	TGTGCTAGTGGTCCTGGGGGCGCCGAGACCCAGTACTTC	CASGPGGAETQYF
TRBV18	14	TRBJ1-2	once	TRBD1	TGTGCCAGCTCACCACGACAGGGTAACTATGGCTACACCTTC	CASSPRQGNYGYTF
TRBV10-3	14	TRBJ1-2	-	-	TGTGCCTCAGGACTAGGGGAAAAAAACTATGGCTACACCTTC	CASGLGEKNYGYTF